The next 4 T cell receptor beta chains were all read from a single sample in a study of post-analysis software for immune sequencing data. Study outcomes and limitations: Four to six TRBV segments appeared more often in patients than in controls, and TRBV5-6, TRBV5-1 and TRBV20-1 were among these.

Researchers reported that TCR beta cDNA libraries carried unique molecular identifiers. MiXCR, applied by TCRdb to the PCR reads, yields one record per CDR3 protein. Of 800,000 to 950,000 distinct CDR3 sequences in the sample, roughly 50% were seen once. Their recognized antigens are unknown. The sequencing sample was made of blood. These TCRs come from a girl under 18 with multiple sclerosis.

This sequence joins TRBV28 and TRBJ2-7; D call uncertain. Germline CDR1 and CDR2: MDHEN and SYDVKM. The CDR3 is made up of 15 amino acids. V was cut by 4 bases and J by 4 bases, with 17 bases left in between. In nucleotides, the CDR3 is TGTGCCAGCAGTTCGCTTAAGCGAGCAAAGTACGAGCAGTACTTC. It encodes CASSSLKRAKYEQYF. The full variable domain, its missing parts supplied by reference TRBV28 and TRBJ2-7, is DVKVTQSSRYLVKRTGEKVFLECVQDMDHENMFWYRQDPGLGLRLIYFSYDVKMKEKGDIPEGYSVSREKKERFSLILESASTNQTSMYLCASSSLKRAKYEQYFGPGTRLTVT.

The V and J genes are TRBV10-1 and TRBJ2-1; D possibly corresponds to TRBD2 (5 bases). Germline lookup yields CDR1 WNHNN and CDR2 SYGVQD (reference sequence). The CDR3 has 15 amino acids. V was clipped by 0 bases and J by 10 bases, with 16 bases between them. The CDR3 reads CASSESVEGAGEQFF. The CDR3 DNA reads as TGCGCCAGCAGTGAGTCGGTTGAGGGAGCCGGCGAGCAGTTCTTC.

This rearrangement joins TRBV27 to TRBJ1-5, with D possibly TRBD1 on 5 matching bases. Germline values: CDR1 MNHEY, CDR2 SMNVEV (reference sequence). The CDR3 is made up of 15 amino acids. V was cut by 5 bases and J by 0 bases, with 11 bases left in between. The CDR3 DNA sequence: TGTGCCAGCAGTGGGGGACGGTCTAGCAATCAGCCCCAGCATTTT. Translated, it gives CASSGGRSSNQPQHF.

This clonotype has only a few counts. The chain couples TRBV11-1 to TRBJ2-5; a weak D match, TRBD1 (5 bases). There are 16 residues in the CDR3. V shed 5 bases and J shed 5 bases, with 21 bases lying between them. The germline V gene encodes CDR1 SGHAT and CDR2 FQDESV (reference sequence). CDR3 sequence (DNA): TGTGCCAGCAGCCGCGGTCTAGGGGCCATCCGTGAGACCCAGTACTTC. Amino acids: CASSRGLGAIRETQYF. The full variable domain, rest sourced from reference TRBV11-1 and TRBJ2-5, is EAEVAQSPRYKITEKSQAVAFWCDPISGHATLYWYRQILGQGPELLVQFQDESVVDDSQLPKDRFSAERLKGVDSTLKIQPAELGDSAMYLCASSRGLGAIRETQYFGPGTRLLVL.